Sequencing of this T cell receptor (beta chain) was carried out in a study of CD4 T cells in relation to SARS-CoV-2 and coronaviruses. Whole-study context: TCR beta CDR3s were sequenced after roughly nine-day antigen culture of PBMCs. Shared crossreactive spike epitopes were mapped to their HLA restriction.

Trimming cost V 5 bases and J 9 bases; bases outside gene matches: 9. The germline V gene has CDR1 LNHDA and CDR2 SQIVND (reference sequence). This CDR3 spans 14 amino acids. Profiled with immunoSEQ multiplex PCR; TCRdb holds only in-frame clones, not every one. Of about 35,000 clones listed, approximately 80% are singletons. Whole-study results and caveats: In roughly 60% of donors, memory CD4+ clonotypes crossrecognized SARS-CoV-2 and at least one common cold coronavirus spike.

This clone was seen a single time. Its antigen remains unknown. Naive and memory CD4+ T cells came from enriched cryopreserved PBMCs. Sequencing was performed on memory CD4+ T cells from PBMCs, cultured in vitro. The TCR sequence derives from an adult with COVID-19. The chain links TRBV19 to TRBJ1-4; 7 bases fit TRBD1. Written as DNA, the CDR3 is TGTGCCAGTAGTTCCCCTTCGACAGGGAAAAAACTGTTTTTT. Residues: CASSSPSTGKKLFF.